This TCR beta chain was captured in a study of blood T cell repertoires in COVID-19. Trimming cost V 6 bases and J 3 bases, with 12 bases left between them. There are 14 residues in the CDR3. Germline CDR1 reads SNHLY; CDR2 reads FYNNEI. Generated by immunoSEQ multiplex PCR, the TCRdb table keeps only in-frame clones and is missing some. The table records 70,000 to 85,000 clones, roughly 78% of them present only once. The chain uses TRBV2 and TRBJ1-5; D is unresolved. The sequencing input was peripheral blood. The TCR sequence derives from a human donor in a cohort sampled during active COVID-19. The CDR3 DNA reads TGTGCCAGCAGCGGTGAGGGAGTCAATCAGCCCCAGCATTTT. Translating gives CASSGEGVNQPQHF.